The 19 T cell receptor beta chains reported below all come from one sample, sequenced in a study of a mutant IDH1 vaccine in newly diagnosed glioma. The time point is: week 35, safety follow-up. A single vaccine dose contained 300 ug of mutant IDH1 20-mer peptide, and topical imiquimod was used with it. These receptors have no identified antigens. Clones were sequenced by immunoSEQ multiplex PCR, and TCRdb holds only the in-frame ones, with some missing. The sample holds more than 40,000 clones; 70% to 90% are singletons and the top ten take 5% to 7%. Source: PBMCs, taken from a glioma patient whose treatment included an IDH1 peptide vaccine. The receptors were sampled from a woman in her thirties or forties with glioma.

CDR3 bases: TGTGCCACGAGGGGCATCGGCTCCGAGCAGTACTTC. It encodes CATRGIGSEQYF. The chain recombines TRBV6-5 with TRBJ2-7, with D tentatively TRBD1 or TRBD2 (5 bases each). Trimming removed 10 bases at V and 6 bases at J, with 16 bases between. The CDR3 consists of 12 residues. CDR1 and CDR2 (germline): MNHEY, SVGAGI.

The CDR3 spells CASSDPARPGGNTIYF. The CDR3 DNA is TGTGCCAGCAGTGACCCGGCCCGGCCAGGGGGAAACACCATATATTTT. The chain combines TRBV6-1 with TRBJ1-3, with D maybe TRBD1 (5 bases). V gave up 3 bases and J gave up 4 bases, with 16 bases separating them. This CDR3 comprises 16 residues. CDR1 MNHNS and CDR2 SASEGT come from the germline V gene.

The chain carries TRBV9 and TRBJ2-5; D is possibly TRBD1 or TRBD2 (6 bases each). The CDR3 sequence is 15 residues long. V was trimmed by 6 bases and J by 5 bases, leaving 20 bases between them. Germline CDR1 SGDLS, CDR2 YYNGEE. The chain's CDR3 is CASTPGGGTGETQYF. The CDR3, as DNA: TGTGCCAGCACCCCCGGAGGGGGGACGGGGGAGACCCAGTACTTC.

The rearrangement uses TRBV2 and TRBJ1-5, with 9 bases that match TRBD1. The junction had 2 bases not matched to a gene; V was cut back by 6 bases and J by 5 bases. This CDR3 is built from 13 residues. Germline assignment: CDR1 SNHLY and CDR2 FYNNEI. CDR3 sequence: CASRGQGYQPQHF. CDR3 coding DNA: TGTGCCAGCAGGGGACAGGGCTATCAGCCCCAGCATTTT.

The genes are TRBV5-1 and TRBJ1-2; D gene uncertain. V lost 0 bases to trimming and J lost 4 bases, with 13 bases between them. Germline assignment: CDR1 SGHRS and CDR2 YFSETQ. The CDR3 is 15 amino acids. The CDR3 protein is CASSLANEPAYGYTF. For the CDR3, the DNA is TGCGCCAGCAGCTTGGCCAACGAGCCGGCCTATGGCTACACCTTC.

The gene calls are TRBV28 and TRBJ1-4; D unresolved. Germline V gives CDR1 MDHEN, CDR2 SYDVKM. This CDR3 has 14 residues. V was trimmed by 2 bases and J by 4 bases, leaving 8 bases between them. The DNA for the CDR3 is TGTGCCAGCAGTTTACACAGTGATAATGAAAAACTGTTTTTT. Translation: CASSLHSDNEKLFF. Together with reference TRBV28 and TRBJ1-4, the CDR3 gives the full variable domain: DVKVTQSSRYLVKRTGEKVFLECVQDMDHENMFWYRQDPGLGLRLIYFSYDVKMKEKGDIPEGYSVSREKKERFSLILESASTNQTSMYLCASSLHSDNEKLFFGSGTQLSVL.

CDR3 sequence: CASSLLAGGLPETQYF. CDR3 nucleotide sequence: TGCGCCAGCAGCTTACTAGCGGGAGGCCTCCCGGAGACCCAGTACTTC. J is TRBJ2-5 and V is TRBV5-1; 12 positions agree with TRBD2. In germline, CDR1 is SGHRS, CDR2 YFSETQ. The CDR3 is 16 residues long. After removal of 2 bases from V and 5 bases from J, the junction contained 7 bases not matched to a gene.

The genes are TRBV4-2 and TRBJ2-6, with 8 bases identical to TRBD1. CDR1 is LGHNA, CDR2 YNFKEQ, per germline. This CDR3 spans 17 amino acids. J was trimmed by 1 base and V by 2 bases; bases with no gene match: 4. The CDR3 DNA reads TGTGCCAGCAGCCAAATGGACAGGGAGTCTGGGGCCAACGTCCTGACTTTC. It specifies CASSQMDRESGANVLTF.

The chain combines TRBV5-1 with TRBJ1-6, with D perhaps TRBD1 (6 bases). Looked up from germline, CDR1 is SGHRS and CDR2 is YFSETQ. This CDR3 spans 13 amino acids. Trimming left V 7 bases short and J 10 bases short, with 15 bases between. The CDR3: CASSTGQLSPLHF. CDR3 DNA sequence: TGCGCCAGCTCAACAGGGCAATTATCACCCCTCCACTTT.

The chain carries TRBV5-4 and TRBJ1-3, with 10 bases identical to TRBD1. Germline assignment: CDR1 SGHNT and CDR2 YYREEE (reference sequence). This CDR3 has 16 residues. The trim removed 2 bases at V and 0 bases at J, leaving 2 bases unmatched. CDR3 nucleotides: TGTGCCAGCAGCTTCCGGGACAGGGGCTCTGGAAACACCATATATTTT. This gives the protein CASSFRDRGSGNTIYF.

The chain carries TRBV7-8 and TRBJ1-5, with 7 bases lining up with TRBD1. Germline CDR1 is SGHVS and CDR2 is FQNEAQ. The ends lost 1 base at V and 2 bases at J; junction bases unmatched: 5. This CDR3 is built from 16 residues. The CDR3 nucleotides are TGTGCCAGCAGCTTAGGCACAGGGGTACGCAATCAGCCCCAGCATTTT. Translated: CASSLGTGVRNQPQHF.

This clone showed up just once. The V gene is TRBV30, the J gene TRBJ1-2; perhaps TRBD1 as D (5 bases). Trimming removed 0 bases from V and 5 bases from J, with 10 bases in between. Germline V lookup: CDR1 GTSNPN, CDR2 SVGIG (reference sequence). This CDR3 comprises 13 residues. The CDR3 nucleotides read TGTGCCTGGAGTGTATCAGGGATTTATGGCTACACCTTC. It yields the protein CAWSVSGIYGYTF.

The chain couples TRBV5-1 to TRBJ1-5, with D unclear. CDR3 length equals 14 residues. V shed 1 base and J shed 3 bases, with 8 bases lying between them. Germline loops: CDR1 SGHRS, CDR2 YFSETQ. The CDR3 DNA reads TGCGCCAGCAGCTTGACCGGGCTCAATCAGCCCCAGCATTTT. This codes for CASSLTGLNQPQHF. The full variable domain, with the rest looked up from reference TRBV5-1 and TRBJ1-5, is KAGVTQTPRYLIKTRGQQVTLSCSPISGHRSVSWYQQTPGQGLQFLFEYFSETQRNKGNFPGRFSGRQFSNSRSEMNVSTLELGDSALYLCASSLTGLNQPQHFGDGTRLSIL.

The chain joins TRBV9 to TRBJ1-2; D is perhaps TRBD1 (5 bases). This CDR3 comprises 13 residues. Trimming took off 0 bases at V and 8 bases at J, with 11 bases between the two ends. Germline assignment: CDR1 SGDLS and CDR2 YYNGEE. CDR3 residues: CASSVDLGVGYTF. The DNA of the CDR3 is TGTGCCAGCAGCGTAGATTTGGGGGTCGGCTACACCTTC. The complete variable domain, with remaining parts taken from reference TRBV9 and TRBJ1-2, reads DSGVTQTPKHLITATGQRVTLRCSPRSGDLSVYWYQQSLDQGLQFLIQYYNGEERAKGNILERFSAQQFPDLHSELNLSSLELGDSALYFCASSVDLGVGYTFGSGTRLTVV.

V gene TRBV2 combines with J gene TRBJ1-1, with 8 bases matching TRBD1. Germline trimming cut 3 bases from V and 7 bases from J; bases unmatched to any gene: 4. Germline V lookup: CDR1 SNHLY, CDR2 FYNNEI. CDR3 length equals 13 residues. CDR3 region: CASSEDRDLEAFF. In nucleotides, the CDR3 is TGTGCCAGCAGTGAGGACAGGGACCTTGAAGCTTTCTTT.

CDR3 DNA sequence: TGTGCCAGCAGCTGGTATTACGAGCAGTACTTC. This gives the protein CASSWYYEQYF. The chain links TRBV7-8 to TRBJ2-7; D uncertain. CDR1 SGHVS and CDR2 FQNEAQ come from the germline V gene. Trimming took 4 bases from V and 4 from J, leaving 5 bases between them. There are 11 residues in the CDR3.

This sequence joins TRBV4-3 and TRBJ1-4; D ambiguous. Germline CDR1 and CDR2: LGHNA and YSLEER. The CDR3 consists of 16 residues. V was cut by 1 base and J by 5 bases, with 14 bases left in between. Here the CDR3 DNA reads TGCGCCAGCAGCCAAGGTAGCACTAGGAAGAATGAAAAACTGTTTTTT. Translated: CASSQGSTRKNEKLFF.

The chain carries TRBV6-1 and TRBJ2-7; 8 bases match TRBD1. The germline gives CDR1 MNHNS, CDR2 SASEGT. This CDR3 comprises 16 residues. Trimming took 2 bases from V and 1 from J; bases not matched to a gene: 7. CDR3 DNA: TGTGCCAGCAGTGAACGACAGGGGTTGAGATCCTACGAGCAGTACTTC. This encodes CASSERQGLRSYEQYF.

This clone came up once. The V and J genes are TRBV2 and TRBJ1-5, with D hard to call. The V gene lost 6 bases and the J gene lost 5 bases, with 17 bases spanning the gap. CDR3 size: 15 residues. CDR1 is SNHLY, CDR2 FYNNEI, per germline. CDR3 nucleotides: TGTGCCAGCAGCCGACCCGGGTTTGGATATCAGCCCCAGCATTTT. Translation: CASSRPGFGYQPQHF. Full variable domain (missing parts from reference TRBV2 and TRBJ1-5): EPEVTQTPSHQVTQMGQEVILRCVPISNHLYFYWYRQILGQKVEFLVSFYNNEISEKSEIFDDQFSVERPDGSNFTLKIRSTKLEDSAMYFCASSRPGFGYQPQHFGDGTRLSIL.